The clone carrying this T cell receptor (beta chain) was recorded once. The entry originates in a study of blood T cell repertoires in COVID-19. Profiled with immunoSEQ multiplex PCR; TCRdb holds only in-frame clones, not every one. The sample has tens of thousands of clones, approximately 90% seen once; the top ten hold 0.3% to 0.4%. V was pared by 1 base and J by 7 bases, with 8 bases between. The CDR3 has 13 residues. The V gene's germline CDR1 is SEHNR and CDR2 FQNEAQ (reference sequence). Material for sequencing was peripheral blood. The sequence was collected from a man aged 45-65 years with COVID-19, enrolled during active disease. The chain recombines TRBV7-9 with TRBJ2-4; D is undetermined. CDR3 residues: CASSLGPGNIQYF. The CDR3 DNA is TGTGCCAGCAGCTTAGGTCCCGGGAACATTCAGTACTTC.